Below, 18 T cell receptor beta chains from the same sample are listed, as sequenced in a study of blood T cell repertoires in COVID-19. Here immunoSEQ multiplex PCR was the method, and the copy in TCRdb shows in-frame clones only, minus some. Of approximately 380,000 clones listed, approximately 89% are singletons. The sample consisted of PBMCs or T cells enriched from blood (not recorded which). These receptors all come from a woman in her forties who had been exposed to COVID-19.

V is TRBV2 and J is TRBJ1-1; D not resolved. Trimming left V 6 bases short and J 3 bases short, with 8 bases between. This CDR3 comprises 12 residues. Germline CDR1 is SNHLY and CDR2 is FYNNEI. The CDR3 here is CASRGVYTEAFF. In DNA form, the CDR3 reads TGTGCCAGCAGGGGAGTATACACTGAAGCTTTCTTT.

The genes are TRBV5-1 and TRBJ1-2; D gene uncertain. The CDR3 loop spans 13 amino acids. Trimming removed 4 bases from V and 0 bases from J, with 7 bases in between. Germline values: CDR1 SGHRS, CDR2 YFSETQ. The CDR3 region has the DNA TGCGCCAGCAGCCCTAGTGCTAACTATGGCTACACCTTC. Translated: CASSPSANYGYTF.

The chain joins TRBV6-1 to TRBJ2-7, with 14 bases identical to TRBD2. The CDR3 totals 17 residues. The germline V gene encodes CDR1 MNHNS and CDR2 SASEGT. V lost 4 bases and J lost 2; bases outside the gene matches: 7. CDR3 sequence reads: CASSGLGTSGSTYEQYF. DNA of the CDR3: TGTGCCAGCAGTGGCCTTGGGACTAGCGGGAGCACCTACGAGCAGTACTTC.

V is TRBV4-1 and J is TRBJ1-1, with D maybe TRBD1 (5 bases). V dropped 1 base and J dropped 4 bases, with 13 bases sitting between them. This CDR3 has 15 residues. Germline CDR1 and CDR2: MGHRA and YSYEKL. CDR3 in amino acids: CASSQGMVRGTEAFF. The DNA of the CDR3 is TGCGCCAGCAGCCAAGGGATGGTAAGGGGCACTGAAGCTTTCTTT.

The V and J genes are TRBV6-5 and TRBJ1-2; 11 nucleotides align to TRBD1. CDR1 and CDR2 (germline): MNHEY, SVGAGI. The CDR3 runs 14 residues. V shed 6 bases and J 1 base; nucleotides not matched to a gene: 1. CDR3 amino acids: CASRGTGGNYGYTF. DNA for the CDR3: TGTGCCAGCAGGGGGACAGGGGGTAACTATGGCTACACCTTC.

In DNA, the CDR3 is TGTGCCAGCAGCCTGGGACACCTCTCTGGAAACACCATATATTTT. As protein: CASSLGHLSGNTIYF. The gene calls are TRBV7-8 and TRBJ1-3; D might be TRBD1 (6 bases). V lost 5 bases and J 0 bases, leaving 11 bases between the germline ends. From germline, CDR1 is SGHVS and CDR2 FQNEAQ. The length of the CDR3 is 15 residues.

The chain combines TRBV7-8 with TRBJ1-1; 7 bases are a match to TRBD1. The trim removed 4 bases at V and 0 bases at J, leaving 5 bases unmatched. Germline V gene sequence: CDR1 SGHVS, CDR2 FQNEAQ. The CDR3 has 15 residues. CDR3 in DNA: TGTGCCAGCAGCTCGGACAGGACCGTGAACACTGAAGCTTTCTTT. This encodes CASSSDRTVNTEAFF.

V is TRBV2 and J is TRBJ1-5; TRBD1 matches at 10 bases. The germline CDR1 and CDR2 sequences are SNHLY and FYNNEI. J gave up 6 bases and V 6 bases, and 11 bases lay outside the gene matches. This CDR3 comprises 16 residues. The CDR3 nucleotides are TGTGCCAGCAGCGTAGAGAGGACAGGGGGAGGTCAGCCCCAGCATTTT. Amino acids: CASSVERTGGGQPQHF.

The count of this clone is one. One end of the junction fails to match germline, which may point to a read error. This chain connects TRBV3-1 (or the pseudogene TRBV3-2) to TRBJ1-5; 7 nucleotides agree with TRBD1. The CDR3 loop spans 15 amino acids. The V gene's germline CDR1 is LGHDT and CDR2 YNNKEL (reference sequence). The CDR3 DNA reads TGTGCCAGCAGCCAAGGACAGGGAAGCAGTCAGCCCCAGCATTTT. Its protein is CASSQGQGSSQPQHF.

The genes are TRBV30 and TRBJ2-4; 9 nucleotides match TRBD1. The J segment lost 6 bases and the V segment lost 6 bases, leaving 3 bases of the junction unmatched. The CDR3 contains 12 residues. The V gene's germline CDR1 is GTSNPN and CDR2 SVGIG (reference sequence). Here the CDR3 DNA reads TGTGCCTGTGACAGGGGGGGAAACATTCAGTACTTC. Amino acids: CACDRGGNIQYF. The entire variable domain, with the rest obtained from reference TRBV30 and TRBJ2-4, is as follows: SQTIHQWPATLVQPVGSPLSLECTVEGTSNPNLYWYRQAAGRGLQLLFYSVGIGQISSEVPQNLSASRPQDRQFILSSKKLLLSDSGFYLCACDRGGNIQYFGAGTRLSVL.

Note on this clone: The sample has other DNA sequences that encode this CDR3 too. This sequence joins TRBV5-1 and TRBJ1-5, with D perhaps TRBD1 (5 bases). Germline assignment: CDR1 SGHRS and CDR2 YFSETQ. This CDR3 region has 14 residues. The V and J ends lost 2 bases and 6 bases respectively, with 12 bases between them. The CDR3 reads CASSLTGGGQPQHF. The CDR3 DNA follows: TGCGCCAGCAGCTTAACCGGGGGGGGTCAGCCCCAGCATTTT.

The chain uses TRBV4-1 and TRBJ1-5; 8 bases are shared with TRBD1. Germline V CDR1 and CDR2: MGHRA, YSYEKL. Trimming removed 8 bases from V and 6 bases from J; junction bases left unmatched: 15. CDR3 length: 16 amino acids. CDR3 sequence reads: CASGYASDRVGQPQHF. CDR3 nucleotide sequence: TGCGCCAGCGGCTATGCGTCGGACAGGGTCGGTCAGCCCCAGCATTTT.

V is TRBV9 and J is TRBJ1-3; weak D call: TRBD1 (5 bases). CDR3 length: 14 residues. CDR1 SGDLS and CDR2 YYNGEE come from the germline V gene. Trimming stripped 0 bases from V and 4 bases from J, with 8 bases between. The CDR3 region has the DNA TGTGCCAGCAGCGTAGGCCAGGGAGGAAACACCATATATTTT. This gives the protein CASSVGQGGNTIYF.

The chain links TRBV15 to TRBJ2-1, with 8 bases matching TRBD2. Trimming at V came to 1 base and at J to 2 bases, leaving 4 bases not matched to a gene. The germline V gene encodes CDR1 LNHNV and CDR2 YYDKDF (reference sequence). The CDR3 is made up of 16 amino acids. CDR3 DNA sequence: TGTGCCACCAGCAGAGGGCGGCGGGAGGCCTACAATGAGCAGTTCTTC. This gives the protein CATSRGRREAYNEQFF.

This chain connects TRBV30 to TRBJ1-2; the match to TRBD1 covers 7 bases. The CDR3 has 13 residues. Trimming cost V 0 bases and J 4 bases; bases outside gene matches: 2. Germline V gene lookup returns CDR1 GTSNPN and CDR2 SVGIG (reference sequence). Here the CDR3 reads CAWSVQGSYGYTF. The CDR3 region has the DNA TGTGCCTGGAGTGTACAGGGGTCCTATGGCTACACCTTC.

This chain joins TRBV12-5 and TRBJ1-2; D uncertain. The length of the CDR3 is 14 residues. Germline V gives CDR1 LGHNT, CDR2 FRNRAP. Trimming pared 4 bases from V and 13 bases from J, leaving 22 bases between. This chain's CDR3 is CASGSSPHGQATTF. The CDR3 coding sequence is TGTGCTAGTGGTTCCTCTCCCCATGGCCAGGCAACCACCTTC.

As for this clone: At one of its ends the junction is not consistent with the germline gene, which may arise from a read error. The chain has TRBV27 and TRBJ1-6; 8 nucleotides agree with TRBD1. Looked up from germline, CDR1 is MNHEY and CDR2 is SMNVEV (reference sequence). CDR3 length equals 14 residues. CDR3 DNA: TGTGCCACCAGTTACAGGGGGAATAATTCACCCCTCCACTTT. This sequence encodes CATSYRGNNSPLHF.

The chain joins TRBV29-1 to TRBJ2-1, with TRBD1 identical over 7 bases. Germline CDR1 and CDR2: SQVTM and ANQGSEA. V gave up 5 bases and J gave up 0 bases; unmatched junction bases: 4. CDR3 length: 14 residues. CDR3 sequence reads: CSVRGQSSYNEQFF. The CDR3 DNA is TGCAGCGTTAGGGGGCAGAGCTCCTACAATGAGCAGTTCTTC.